One and the same sample provided the 20 T cell receptor beta chains below, sequenced in a study of blood T cell repertoires in COVID-19. Clones were sequenced by immunoSEQ multiplex PCR, and TCRdb holds only the in-frame ones, with some missing. This sample carries about 230,000 clones, roughly 85% of them seen once, and the ten largest clones take about 2.5%. Sample: peripheral blood. The source of these receptors is a woman between 70 and 85 years old with active or convalescent COVID-19.

The chain couples TRBV18 to TRBJ1-3; TRBD1 aligns across 9 bases. Germline values: CDR1 KGHSH, CDR2 LQKENI. V was clipped by 6 bases and J by 0 bases; unmatched bases: 12. The CDR3 runs to 18 residues. CDR3 sequence (DNA): TGTGCCAGCTCCTATCAGATGGGGACAGGGCACTCTGGAAACACCATATATTTT. Translation gives CASSYQMGTGHSGNTIYF. Based on the CDR3 plus reference TRBV18 and TRBJ1-3, the full variable domain is NAGVMQNPRHLVRRRGQEARLRCSPMKGHSHVYWYRQLPEEGLKFMVYLQKENIIDESGMPKERFSAEFPKEGPSILRIQQVVRGDSAAYFCASSYQMGTGHSGNTIYFGEGSWLTVV.

The rearrangement links TRBV25-1 to TRBJ1-4; TRBD1 matches at 10 bases. The length of the CDR3 is 15 residues. V gave up 4 bases and J gave up 6 bases; unmatched junction bases: 5. Germline CDR1 MGHDK, CDR2 SYGVNS. The CDR3 DNA reads TGTGCCAGCAGTGCCTCAGGGACAGGGGATGAAAAACTGTTTTTT. Encoded protein: CASSASGTGDEKLFF.

V usage is TRBV19 and J usage is TRBJ2-3, with TRBD2 matching over 7 bases. This CDR3 has 14 residues. Germline trimming cut 6 bases from V and 4 bases from J; bases unmatched to any gene: 7. CDR1 is LNHDA, CDR2 SQIVND, per germline (reference sequence). The CDR3: CASSTTREPDTQYF. The CDR3 DNA sequence: TGTGCCAGTAGCACCACGCGGGAGCCAGATACGCAGTATTTT.

V is TRBV5-1 and J is TRBJ2-3, with 10 bases lining up with TRBD1. Germline-derived CDR1 and CDR2 are SGHRS and YFSETQ. After removal of 9 bases from V and 4 bases from J, the junction contained 5 bases not matched to a gene. This CDR3 has 13 amino acids. DNA of the CDR3: TGCGCCACCGCGACAGGGGGCGCAGATACGCAGTATTTT. Translated: CATATGGADTQYF.

The rearrangement joins TRBV6-2 or TRBV6-3 to TRBJ2-3; D not resolved. Germline V CDR1 and CDR2: MNHEY, SVGEGT. V lost 2 bases and J lost 5, with 5 bases in between. The CDR3 runs 12 residues. The DNA of the CDR3 is TGTGCCAGCAGTTACCCTATAGATACGCAGTATTTT. Translated: CASSYPIDTQYF.

This clone was counted between two and nine times. This sequence joins TRBV2 and TRBJ1-6; a weak D match, TRBD1 (6 bases). Germline lookup yields CDR1 SNHLY and CDR2 FYNNEI. With 8 bases removed from V and 0 bases from J, the gap between germline ends came to 17 bases. The CDR3 consists of 17 residues. CDR3 DNA sequence: TGTGCCAGCCTCCGGGACATCGACAGCTCCTATAATTCACCCCTCCACTTT. It encodes CASLRDIDSSYNSPLHF.

V gene TRBV3-1 (or the pseudogene TRBV3-2) combines with J gene TRBJ2-1; possible D gene TRBD2, 6 bases. CDR1 is LGHDT, CDR2 YNNKEL, per germline (reference sequence). The ends were cut back, 0 bases at V and 5 bases at J, with 17 bases in the middle. The CDR3 has 17 amino acids. The CDR3 protein is CASSQELLAIRNNEQFF. CDR3 DNA: TGTGCCAGCAGCCAAGAACTACTAGCTATTAGGAACAATGAGCAGTTCTTC.

This chain uses TRBV19 with TRBJ2-1; 10 bases line up with TRBD2. J gave up 7 bases and V 2 bases, and 5 bases lay outside the gene matches. Germline values: CDR1 LNHDA, CDR2 SQIVND (reference sequence). The CDR3 extends over 15 amino acids. The CDR3 is CASSIPSGSKNEQFF. In nucleotides, the CDR3 is TGTGCCAGTAGTATACCTAGCGGGAGTAAAAATGAGCAGTTCTTC.

The gene calls are TRBV5-1 and TRBJ2-7, with 9 nucleotides matching TRBD1. The CDR3 has 17 residues. J was trimmed by 3 bases and V by 2 bases; bases with no gene match: 12. Per germline, CDR1 SGHRS and CDR2 YFSETQ. CDR3 sequence reads: CASSLEPYWTGVYEQYF. CDR3 DNA: TGCGCCAGCAGCTTAGAGCCATACTGGACAGGGGTCTACGAGCAGTACTTC. The whole variable domain, remainder taken from reference TRBV5-1 and TRBJ2-7, is KAGVTQTPRYLIKTRGQQVTLSCSPISGHRSVSWYQQTPGQGLQFLFEYFSETQRNKGNFPGRFSGRQFSNSRSEMNVSTLELGDSALYLCASSLEPYWTGVYEQYFGPGTRLTVT.

The chain recombines TRBV3-1 (or the pseudogene TRBV3-2) with TRBJ2-4, with 7 positions matching TRBD2. The V segment lost 1 base and the J segment 7 bases; nucleotides outside the gene matches: 4. This CDR3 is 14 amino acids long. CDR1 and CDR2 from the germline V gene are LGHDT and YNNKEL (reference sequence). This CDR3 reads CASSQGGGINIQYF. The DNA of the CDR3 is TGTGCCAGCAGCCAAGGGGGAGGGATTAACATTCAGTACTTC.

This clone was seen a few times. The J gene is TRBJ2-4, the V gene TRBV6-5, with TRBD1 matching 8 bases. The CDR3 consists of 14 residues. V dropped 8 bases and J dropped 5; count of bases not matched to a gene: 8. Germline CDR1 and CDR2: MNHEY and SVGAGI. CDR3 bases: TGTGCCAGCGGACAGACAGGGGACCAAAACATTCAGTACTTC. It yields the protein CASGQTGDQNIQYF.

Only one count was recorded for this clone. Here the CDR3 DNA reads TGTGCCAGCAGCTTAGATCTAGCATGGGAGACCCAGTACTTC. Its translation: CASSLDLAWETQYF. This sequence joins TRBV7-8 and TRBJ2-5; weak D call: TRBD2 (5 bases). Germline CDR1 reads SGHVS; CDR2 reads FQNEAQ. Trimming took off 1 base at V and 5 bases at J, with 11 bases between the two ends. This CDR3 contains 14 residues.

The chain employs TRBV15 and TRBJ2-2, with 9 bases matching TRBD2. Germline-derived CDR1 and CDR2 are LNHNV and YYDKDF (reference sequence). V lost 11 bases, J lost 6 bases, and 10 bases stayed unmatched. This CDR3 has 14 residues. The DNA for the CDR3 is TGTGCCTCGACAAGGAGCGGGAGGCCCGGGGAGCTGTTTTTT. This sequence encodes CASTRSGRPGELFF.

This clone was recorded a few times. The gene calls are TRBV5-5 and TRBJ1-2; 8 bases agree with TRBD1. CDR1 is SGHKS and CDR2 is YYEKEE in the germline V gene (reference sequence). V lost 3 bases and J lost 1; bases outside the gene matches: 8. CDR3 size: 16 residues. CDR3: CASSSGQGAVNYGYTF. CDR3 nucleotide sequence: TGTGCCAGCAGCTCTGGGCAGGGGGCGGTTAACTATGGCTACACCTTC.

This clone was picked up one time. The rearrangement links TRBV30 to TRBJ1-6; D remains ambiguous. The CDR3 consists of 12 residues. The V gene's germline CDR1 is GTSNPN and CDR2 SVGIG (reference sequence). With 3 bases removed from V and 12 bases from J, the gap between germline ends came to 12 bases. CDR3 region: CAWSPIIGPLHF. Written as DNA, the CDR3 is TGTGCCTGGAGCCCCATTATCGGACCCCTCCACTTT.

The genes are TRBV6-4 and TRBJ1-2; 8 nucleotides align to TRBD1. The CDR3 length is 14 residues. The germline V gene has CDR1 MRHNA and CDR2 SNTAGT. The V segment lost 4 bases and the J segment 6 bases; nucleotides outside the gene matches: 7. CDR3 nucleotide sequence: TGTGCCAGCAGTGCTGACAGGGGAAGTAATGGCTACACCTTC. This codes for CASSADRGSNGYTF.

The chain joins TRBV11-1 to TRBJ1-1; D is perhaps TRBD1 (6 bases). The V gene lost 6 bases and the J gene lost 6 bases, with 17 bases spanning the gap. Per the germline V gene, CDR1 is SGHAT and CDR2 is FQDESV (reference sequence). The CDR3 has 14 residues. In DNA, the CDR3 is TGTGCCAGCAGAGCACAGGGTGGTTATTCTGAAGCTTTCTTT. As protein: CASRAQGGYSEAFF.

The rearrangement links TRBV6-5 to TRBJ1-1, with D maybe TRBD1 (6 bases). With 6 bases removed from V and 11 bases from J, the gap between germline ends came to 16 bases. Per germline, CDR1 MNHEY and CDR2 SVGAGI. CDR3 length: 12 residues. This chain's CDR3 is CASRAWGRDAFF. The CDR3 DNA reads as TGTGCCAGCAGGGCATGGGGGCGTGACGCTTTCTTT.

The rearrangement uses TRBV5-4 and TRBJ1-1, with a weak D call TRBD1 (5 bases). V was trimmed by 3 bases and J by 7 bases, leaving 13 bases between them. Looked up from germline, CDR1 is SGHNT and CDR2 is YYREEE (reference sequence). The CDR3 consists of 13 residues. CDR3 protein: CASSSKNGGEAFF. Here the CDR3 DNA reads TGTGCCAGCAGCTCCAAAAACGGGGGTGAAGCTTTCTTT.

V gene TRBV6-5 combines with J gene TRBJ1-1; no firm D call. The length of the CDR3 is 14 residues. Between the trimmed V and J ends, which lost 5 bases and 7 bases, there was a span of 17 bases. CDR1 is MNHEY, CDR2 SVGAGI, per germline. The CDR3 reads CASSRLAEPIEAFF. In DNA, the CDR3 is TGTGCCAGCAGTAGGCTAGCCGAACCGATTGAAGCTTTCTTT.